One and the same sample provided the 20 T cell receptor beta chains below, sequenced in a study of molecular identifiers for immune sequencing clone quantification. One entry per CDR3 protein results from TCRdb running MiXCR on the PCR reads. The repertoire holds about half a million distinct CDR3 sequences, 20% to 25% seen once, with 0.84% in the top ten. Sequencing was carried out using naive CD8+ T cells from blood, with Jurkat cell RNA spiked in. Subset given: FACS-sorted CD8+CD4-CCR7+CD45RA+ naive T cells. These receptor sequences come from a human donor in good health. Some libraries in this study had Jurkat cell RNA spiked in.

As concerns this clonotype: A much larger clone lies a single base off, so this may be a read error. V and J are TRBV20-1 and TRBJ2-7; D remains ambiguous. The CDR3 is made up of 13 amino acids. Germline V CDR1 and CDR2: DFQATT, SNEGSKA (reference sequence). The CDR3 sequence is CSARGYSAHEKYF. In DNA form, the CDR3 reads TGCAGTGCTAGAGGGTACTCCGCCCACGAGAAGTACTTC.

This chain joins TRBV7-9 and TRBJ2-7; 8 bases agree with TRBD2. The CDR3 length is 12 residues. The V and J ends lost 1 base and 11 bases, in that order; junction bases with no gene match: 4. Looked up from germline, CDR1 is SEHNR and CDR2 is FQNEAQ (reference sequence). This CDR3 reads CASSLGRGDEYF. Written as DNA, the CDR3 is TGTGCCAGCAGCTTAGGGCGGGGGGATGAGTACTTC.

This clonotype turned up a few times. The CDR3 protein is CASTQSVYSYNEQFF. The CDR3 coding sequence is TGTGCCAGCACCCAATCCGTATACTCCTACAATGAGCAGTTCTTC. The rearrangement joins TRBV6-1 to TRBJ2-1, with D unclear. The germline CDR1 and CDR2 sequences are MNHNS and SASEGT. The CDR3 contains 15 residues. V shed 7 bases and J shed 0 bases, with 13 bases lying between them.

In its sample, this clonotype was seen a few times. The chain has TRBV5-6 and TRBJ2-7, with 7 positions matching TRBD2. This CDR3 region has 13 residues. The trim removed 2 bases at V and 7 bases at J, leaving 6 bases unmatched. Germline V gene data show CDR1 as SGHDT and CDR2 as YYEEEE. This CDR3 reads CASSFRGVREQYF. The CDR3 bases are TGTGCCAGCAGCTTCCGGGGGGTGCGGGAGCAGTACTTC.

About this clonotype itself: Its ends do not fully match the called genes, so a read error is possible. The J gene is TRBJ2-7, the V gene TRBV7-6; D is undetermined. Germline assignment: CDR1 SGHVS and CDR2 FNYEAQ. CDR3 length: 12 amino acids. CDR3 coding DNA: TGTGCCGGCAGCAATATTGTTCACGAGCAGTACTTC. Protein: CAGSNIVHEQYF.

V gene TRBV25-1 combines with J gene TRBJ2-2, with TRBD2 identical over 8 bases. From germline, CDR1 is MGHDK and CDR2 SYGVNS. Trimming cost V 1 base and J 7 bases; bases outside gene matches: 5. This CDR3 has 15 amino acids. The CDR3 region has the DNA TGTGCCAGCAGTGAATCGGCGGGGGGACTCGGGGAGCTGTTTTTT. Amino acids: CASSESAGGLGELFF.

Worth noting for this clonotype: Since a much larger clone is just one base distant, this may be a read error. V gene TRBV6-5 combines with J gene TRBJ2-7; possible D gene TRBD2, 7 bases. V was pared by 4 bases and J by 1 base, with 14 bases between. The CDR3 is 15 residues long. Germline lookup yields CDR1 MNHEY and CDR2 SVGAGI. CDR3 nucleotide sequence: TGTGCCAGCAGTTCCAAGGGGGGGGGGTCCTACGAGCAGTACTTC. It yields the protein CASSSKGGGSYEQYF.

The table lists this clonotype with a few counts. CDR3 in amino acids: CASSEARGGAQETQYF. CDR3 coding DNA: TGTGCCAGCAGTGAAGCGCGGGGTGGGGCACAAGAGACCCAGTACTTC. The V gene is TRBV2, the J gene TRBJ2-5, with D maybe TRBD2 (6 bases). The CDR3 loop spans 16 amino acids. CDR1 and CDR2 from the germline V gene are SNHLY and FYNNEI. Trimming took off 0 bases at V and 2 bases at J, with 13 bases between the two ends.

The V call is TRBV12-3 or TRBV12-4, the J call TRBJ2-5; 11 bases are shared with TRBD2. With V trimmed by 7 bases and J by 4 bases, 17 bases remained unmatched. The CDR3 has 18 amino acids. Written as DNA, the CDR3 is TGTGCCAGCAAGCCGGGACTAGCGGCCCCCAAGGGGATAGAGACCCAGTACTTC. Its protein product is CASKPGLAAPKGIETQYF.

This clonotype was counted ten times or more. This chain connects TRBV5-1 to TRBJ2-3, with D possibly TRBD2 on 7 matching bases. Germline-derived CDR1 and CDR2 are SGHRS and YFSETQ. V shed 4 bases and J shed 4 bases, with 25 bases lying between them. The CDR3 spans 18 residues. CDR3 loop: CASSPTLLGGGGADTQYF. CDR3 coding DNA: TGCGCCAGCAGCCCTACCCTCTTAGGGGGGGGAGGCGCAGATACGCAGTATTTT. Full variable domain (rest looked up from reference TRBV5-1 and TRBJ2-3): KAGVTQTPRYLIKTRGQQVTLSCSPISGHRSVSWYQQTPGQGLQFLFEYFSETQRNKGNFPGRFSGRQFSNSRSEMNVSTLELGDSALYLCASSPTLLGGGGADTQYFGPGTRLTVL.

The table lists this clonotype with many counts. The CDR3 DNA reads TGTGCCAGCAGTACCCCCGGGGTCGAGCAGTACTTC. Encoded protein: CASSTPGVEQYF. The chain joins TRBV28 to TRBJ2-7; D may be TRBD2 (5 bases). The length of the CDR3 is 12 residues. V was pared by 5 bases and J by 6 bases, with 11 bases between. Germline V gives CDR1 MDHEN, CDR2 SYDVKM.

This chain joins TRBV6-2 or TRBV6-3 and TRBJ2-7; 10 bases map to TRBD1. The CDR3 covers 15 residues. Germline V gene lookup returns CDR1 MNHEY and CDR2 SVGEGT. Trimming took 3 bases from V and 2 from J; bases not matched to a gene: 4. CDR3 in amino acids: CASSYGQGGTYEQYF. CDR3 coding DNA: TGTGCCAGCAGTTATGGACAGGGGGGGACCTACGAGCAGTACTTC.

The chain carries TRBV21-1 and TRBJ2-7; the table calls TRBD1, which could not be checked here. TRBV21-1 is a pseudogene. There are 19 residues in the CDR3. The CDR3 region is CASSPGVDRGNGTTYEQYF. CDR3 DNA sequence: TGTGCCAGCAGCCCCGGAGTCGACAGGGGGAACGGTACGACCTACGAGCAGTACTTC.

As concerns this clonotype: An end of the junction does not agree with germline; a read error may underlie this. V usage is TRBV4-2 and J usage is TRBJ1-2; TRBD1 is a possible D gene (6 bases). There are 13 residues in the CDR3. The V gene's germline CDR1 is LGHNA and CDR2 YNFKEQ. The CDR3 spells CASSQGTELGCTF. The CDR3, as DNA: TGTGCCAGCAGCCAAGGGACAGAGCTTGGCTGCACCTTC.

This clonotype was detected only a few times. As DNA, the CDR3 is TGTGCCAGCAGCATAAAAGGGGGGGATGAGCAGTTCTTC. Its protein is CASSIKGGDEQFF. The chain carries TRBV7-9 and TRBJ2-1; possibly TRBD2 for D (7 bases). This CDR3 is 13 amino acids long. Germline assignment: CDR1 SEHNR and CDR2 FQNEAQ (reference sequence). V was cut by 5 bases and J by 8 bases, with 13 bases left in between.

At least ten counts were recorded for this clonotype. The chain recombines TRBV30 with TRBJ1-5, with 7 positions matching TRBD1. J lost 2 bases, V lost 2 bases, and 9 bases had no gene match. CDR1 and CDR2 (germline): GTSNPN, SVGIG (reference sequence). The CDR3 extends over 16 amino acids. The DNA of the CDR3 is TGTGCCTGGAGTACGAAGAGGGGGCACGGCAATCAGCCCCAGCATTTT. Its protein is CAWSTKRGHGNQPQHF.

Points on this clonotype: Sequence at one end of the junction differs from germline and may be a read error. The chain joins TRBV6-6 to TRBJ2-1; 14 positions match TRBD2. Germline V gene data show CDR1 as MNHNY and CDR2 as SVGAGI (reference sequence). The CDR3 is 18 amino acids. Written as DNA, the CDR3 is TGTGCCAGCAGGCCCGGGACTAGCGGGAGAGGAAGGCACGATGAGCAGTCCTTC. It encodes CASRPGTSGRGRHDEQSF.

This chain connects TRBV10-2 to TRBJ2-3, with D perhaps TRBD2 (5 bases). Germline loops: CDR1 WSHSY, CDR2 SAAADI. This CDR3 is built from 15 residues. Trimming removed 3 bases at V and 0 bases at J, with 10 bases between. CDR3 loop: CASSDTGDSTDTQYF. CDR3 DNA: TGCGCCAGCAGTGATACCGGGGATAGCACAGATACGCAGTATTTT.

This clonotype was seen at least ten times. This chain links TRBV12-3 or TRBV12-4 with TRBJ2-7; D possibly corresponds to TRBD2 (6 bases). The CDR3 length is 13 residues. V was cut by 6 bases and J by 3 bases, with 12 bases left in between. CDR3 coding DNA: TGTGCCAGCAGCGGGACTGGGGTCTACGAGCAGTACTTC. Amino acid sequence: CASSGTGVYEQYF.

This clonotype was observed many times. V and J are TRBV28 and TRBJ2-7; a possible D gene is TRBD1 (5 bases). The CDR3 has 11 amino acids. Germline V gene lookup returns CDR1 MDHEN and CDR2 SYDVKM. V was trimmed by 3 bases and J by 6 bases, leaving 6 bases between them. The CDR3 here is CASSFRGEQYF. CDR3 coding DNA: TGTGCCAGCAGTTTTAGGGGCGAGCAGTACTTC. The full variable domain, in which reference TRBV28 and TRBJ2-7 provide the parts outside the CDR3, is DVKVTQSSRYLVKRTGEKVFLECVQDMDHENMFWYRQDPGLGLRLIYFSYDVKMKEKGDIPEGYSVSREKKERFSLILESASTNQTSMYLCASSFRGEQYFGPGTRLTVT.